The present T cell receptor beta chain was sequenced within a study of cytomegalovirus exposure and HLA in healthy donors. Study-wide results and caveats: The study put 150 to 200 TCR beta chains on its list as cytomegalovirus-associated. A few CMV-associated chains proved CMV antigen-specific in vitro.

Both 60 Vbeta primers and 13 Jbeta primers went into the PCR. The table came from immunoSEQ multiplex PCR; TCRdb's copy has only in-frame clones and leaves some out. Altogether 200,000 to 250,000 clones are present, around 80% being singletons, with the ten largest covering less than 3%. Each donor was healthy, and each was a bone marrow donor. Turning to this clone: The antigen remains undetermined. One junction end does not reproduce the germline sequence, and a read error may be involved.

This CDR3 has 15 amino acids. CDR1 and CDR2 from the germline V gene are KGHSH and LQKENI. The sequencing input was PBMCs. The sequence came from an older woman in good health and CMV-seropositive. V is TRBV18 and J is TRBJ2-1, with 10 bases aligning to TRBD2. The CDR3 bases are TGTGCCAGCTCACCTCTAGCGGGAGCCTACAATGAGCAGCTCTTC. The encoded protein is CASSPLAGAYNEQLF.